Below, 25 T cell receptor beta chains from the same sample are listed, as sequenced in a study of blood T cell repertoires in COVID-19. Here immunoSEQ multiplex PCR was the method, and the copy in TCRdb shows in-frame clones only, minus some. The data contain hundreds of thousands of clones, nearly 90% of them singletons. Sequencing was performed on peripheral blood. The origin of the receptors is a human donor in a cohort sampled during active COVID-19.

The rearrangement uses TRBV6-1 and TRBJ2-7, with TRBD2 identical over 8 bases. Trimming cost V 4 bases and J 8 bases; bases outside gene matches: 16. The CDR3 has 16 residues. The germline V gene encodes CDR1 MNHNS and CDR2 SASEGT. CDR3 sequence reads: CASSGELTSDLPKQYF. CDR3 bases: TGTGCCAGCAGTGGGGAGTTGACTAGCGATCTTCCCAAGCAGTACTTC.

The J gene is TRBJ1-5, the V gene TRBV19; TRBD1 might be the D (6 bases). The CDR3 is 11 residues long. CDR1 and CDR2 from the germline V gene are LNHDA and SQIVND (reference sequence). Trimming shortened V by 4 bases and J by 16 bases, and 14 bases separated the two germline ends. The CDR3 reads CASSTTGTRHF. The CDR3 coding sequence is TGTGCCAGTAGTACGACCGGGACACGTCATTTT.

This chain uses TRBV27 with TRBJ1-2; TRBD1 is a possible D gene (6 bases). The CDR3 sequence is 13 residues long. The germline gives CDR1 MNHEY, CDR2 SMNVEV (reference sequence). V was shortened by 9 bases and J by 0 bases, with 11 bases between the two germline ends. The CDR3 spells CASRDISNYGYTF. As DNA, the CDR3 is TGTGCCAGTAGGGACATTTCTAACTATGGCTACACCTTC.

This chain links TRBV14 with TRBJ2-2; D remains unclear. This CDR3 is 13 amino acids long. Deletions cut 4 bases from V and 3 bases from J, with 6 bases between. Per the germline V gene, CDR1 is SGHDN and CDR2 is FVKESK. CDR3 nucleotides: TGTGCCAGCAGCCCGCAGTACACCGGGGAGCTGTTTTTT. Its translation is CASSPQYTGELFF.

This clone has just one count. The CDR3 coding sequence is TGTGCCAGCAGCCAAGGCGGATCTAGCACAGATACGCAGTATTTT. It is translated as CASSQGGSSTDTQYF. The chain combines TRBV3-1 (or the pseudogene TRBV3-2) with TRBJ2-3; D unclear. CDR3 size: 15 residues. The V and J ends lost 1 base and 0 bases respectively, with 8 bases between them. Per the germline V gene, CDR1 is LGHDT and CDR2 is YNNKEL (reference sequence).

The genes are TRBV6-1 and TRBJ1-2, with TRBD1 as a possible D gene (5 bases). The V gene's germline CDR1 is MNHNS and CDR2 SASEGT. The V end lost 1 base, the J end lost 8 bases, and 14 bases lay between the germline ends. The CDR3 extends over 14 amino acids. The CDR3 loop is CASSEGGPGLGYTF. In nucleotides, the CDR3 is TGTGCCAGCAGTGAAGGGGGCCCCGGTTTGGGCTACACCTTC.

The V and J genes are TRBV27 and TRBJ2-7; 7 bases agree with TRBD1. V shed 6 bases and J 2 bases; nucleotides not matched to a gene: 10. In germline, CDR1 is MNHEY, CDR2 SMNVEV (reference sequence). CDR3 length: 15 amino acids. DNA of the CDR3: TGTGCCAGCAGCGAGGTCCGACAGGGACCCTACGAGCAGTACTTC. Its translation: CASSEVRQGPYEQYF.

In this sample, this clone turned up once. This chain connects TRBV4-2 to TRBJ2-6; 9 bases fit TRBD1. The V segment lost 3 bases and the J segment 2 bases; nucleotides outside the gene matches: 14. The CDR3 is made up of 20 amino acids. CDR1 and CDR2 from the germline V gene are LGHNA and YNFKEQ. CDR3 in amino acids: CASSQTPLGQGSAGANVLTF. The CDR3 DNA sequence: TGTGCCAGCAGCCAGACGCCCCTGGGACAGGGCTCCGCTGGGGCCAACGTCCTGACTTTC.

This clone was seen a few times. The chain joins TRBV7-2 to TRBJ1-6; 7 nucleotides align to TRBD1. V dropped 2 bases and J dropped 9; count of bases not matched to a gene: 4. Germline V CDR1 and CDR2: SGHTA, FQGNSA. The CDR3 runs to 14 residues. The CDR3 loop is CASSLQGDLSPLHF. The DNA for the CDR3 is TGTGCCAGCAGCTTACAGGGGGATCTTTCACCCCTCCACTTT.

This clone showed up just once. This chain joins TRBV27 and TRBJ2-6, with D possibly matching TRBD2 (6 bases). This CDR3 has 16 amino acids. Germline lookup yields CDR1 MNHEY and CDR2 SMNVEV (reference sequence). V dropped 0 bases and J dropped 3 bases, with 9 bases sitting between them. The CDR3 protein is CASSLSGGFGANVLTF. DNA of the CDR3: TGTGCCAGCAGTTTATCGGGGGGATTTGGGGCCAACGTCCTGACTTTC. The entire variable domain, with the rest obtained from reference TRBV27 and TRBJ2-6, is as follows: EAQVTQNPRYLITVTGKKLTVTCSQNMNHEYMSWYRQDPGLGLRQIYYSMNVEVTDKGDVPEGYKVSRKEKRNFPLILESPSPNQTSLYFCASSLSGGFGANVLTFGAGSRLTVL.

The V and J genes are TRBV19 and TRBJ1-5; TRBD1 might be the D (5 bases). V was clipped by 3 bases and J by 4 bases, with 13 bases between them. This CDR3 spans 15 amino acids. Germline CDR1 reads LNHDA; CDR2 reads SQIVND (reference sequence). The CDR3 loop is CASSIRRVTNQPQHF. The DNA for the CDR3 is TGTGCCAGTAGTATTCGCAGGGTAACAAATCAGCCCCAGCATTTT.

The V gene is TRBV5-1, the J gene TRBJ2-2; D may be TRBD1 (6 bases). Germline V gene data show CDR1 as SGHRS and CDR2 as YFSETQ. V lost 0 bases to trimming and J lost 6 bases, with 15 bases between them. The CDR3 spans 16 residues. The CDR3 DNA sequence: TGCGCCAGCAGCTTGGATTCCCTAGCAGGGGCCGGGGAGCTGTTTTTT. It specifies CASSLDSLAGAGELFF.

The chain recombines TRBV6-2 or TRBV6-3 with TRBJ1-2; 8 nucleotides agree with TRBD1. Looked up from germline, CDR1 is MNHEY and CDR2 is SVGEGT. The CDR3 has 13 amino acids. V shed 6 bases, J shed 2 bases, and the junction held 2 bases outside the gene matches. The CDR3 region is CASSRDRNYGYTF. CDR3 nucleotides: TGTGCCAGCAGCCGGGACAGGAACTATGGCTACACCTTC.

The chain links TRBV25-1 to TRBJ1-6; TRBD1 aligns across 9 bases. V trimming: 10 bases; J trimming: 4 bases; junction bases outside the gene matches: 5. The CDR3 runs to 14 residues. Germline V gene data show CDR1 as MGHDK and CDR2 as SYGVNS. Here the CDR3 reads CATADRGYNSPLHF. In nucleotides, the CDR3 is TGTGCCACCGCGGACAGGGGATATAATTCACCCCTCCACTTT.

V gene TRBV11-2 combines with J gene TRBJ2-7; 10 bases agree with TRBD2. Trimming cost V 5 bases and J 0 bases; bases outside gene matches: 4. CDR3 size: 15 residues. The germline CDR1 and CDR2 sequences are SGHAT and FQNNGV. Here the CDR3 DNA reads TGTGCCAGCAGCCACGGACTAGCGGCCTCCTACGAGCAGTACTTC. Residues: CASSHGLAASYEQYF.

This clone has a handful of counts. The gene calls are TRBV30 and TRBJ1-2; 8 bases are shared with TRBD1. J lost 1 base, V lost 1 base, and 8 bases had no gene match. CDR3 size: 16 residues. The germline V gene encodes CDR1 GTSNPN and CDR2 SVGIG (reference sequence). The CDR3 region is CAWSAYPGQVNYGYTF. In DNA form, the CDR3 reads TGTGCCTGGAGTGCATACCCGGGACAGGTTAACTATGGCTACACCTTC.

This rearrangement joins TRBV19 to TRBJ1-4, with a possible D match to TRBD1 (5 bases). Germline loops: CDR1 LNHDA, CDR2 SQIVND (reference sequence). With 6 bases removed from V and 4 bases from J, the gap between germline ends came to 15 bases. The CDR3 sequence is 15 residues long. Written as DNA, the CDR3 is TGTGCCAGTAGAATTAGAGACAGCCGTAATGAAAAACTGTTTTTT. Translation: CASRIRDSRNEKLFF.

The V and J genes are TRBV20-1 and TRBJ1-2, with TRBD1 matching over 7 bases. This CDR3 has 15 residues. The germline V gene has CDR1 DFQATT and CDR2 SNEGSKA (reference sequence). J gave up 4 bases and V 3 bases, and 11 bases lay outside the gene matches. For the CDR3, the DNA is TGCAGTGCTAGTCCACATCAGGGGGGTATCTATGGCTACACCTTC. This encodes CSASPHQGGIYGYTF.

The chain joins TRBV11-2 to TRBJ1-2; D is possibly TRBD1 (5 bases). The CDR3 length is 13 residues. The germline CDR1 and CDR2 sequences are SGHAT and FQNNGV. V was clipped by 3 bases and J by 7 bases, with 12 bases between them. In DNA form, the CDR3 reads TGTGCCAGCAGCTTTCAGGGCAGAGGTGGCTACACCTTC. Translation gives CASSFQGRGGYTF.

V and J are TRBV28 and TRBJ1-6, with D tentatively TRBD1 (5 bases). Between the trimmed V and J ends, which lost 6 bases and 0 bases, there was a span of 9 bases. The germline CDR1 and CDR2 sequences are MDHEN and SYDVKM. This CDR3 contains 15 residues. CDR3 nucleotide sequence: TGTGCCAGCAGGCGAGACAGCTCCTATAATTCACCCCTCCACTTT. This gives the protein CASRRDSSYNSPLHF.

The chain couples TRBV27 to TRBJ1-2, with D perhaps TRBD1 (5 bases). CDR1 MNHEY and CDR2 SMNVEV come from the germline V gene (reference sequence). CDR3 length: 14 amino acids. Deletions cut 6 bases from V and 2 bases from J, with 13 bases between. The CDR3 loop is CASRKPGLNYGYTF. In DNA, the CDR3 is TGTGCCAGCAGAAAACCGGGACTGAACTATGGCTACACCTTC.

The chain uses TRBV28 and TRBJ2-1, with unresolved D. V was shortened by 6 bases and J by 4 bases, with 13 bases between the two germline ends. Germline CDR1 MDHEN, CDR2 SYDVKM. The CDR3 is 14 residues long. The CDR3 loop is CASSRGRPYNEQFF. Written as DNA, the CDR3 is TGTGCCAGCAGCCGCGGTCGACCATACAATGAGCAGTTCTTC.

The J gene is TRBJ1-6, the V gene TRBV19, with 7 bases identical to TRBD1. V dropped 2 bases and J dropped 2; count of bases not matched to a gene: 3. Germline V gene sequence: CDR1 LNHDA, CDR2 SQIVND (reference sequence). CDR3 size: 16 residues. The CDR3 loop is CASSITGTAYNSPLHF. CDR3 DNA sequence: TGTGCCAGTAGTATAACCGGGACAGCCTATAATTCACCCCTCCACTTT.

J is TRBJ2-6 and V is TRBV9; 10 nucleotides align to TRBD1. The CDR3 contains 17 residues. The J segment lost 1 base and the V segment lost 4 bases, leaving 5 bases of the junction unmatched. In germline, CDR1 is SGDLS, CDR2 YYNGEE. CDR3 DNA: TGTGCCAGCAGCCTCGGGACAGGGGCGTCTGGGGCCAACGTCCTGACTTTC. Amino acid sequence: CASSLGTGASGANVLTF.

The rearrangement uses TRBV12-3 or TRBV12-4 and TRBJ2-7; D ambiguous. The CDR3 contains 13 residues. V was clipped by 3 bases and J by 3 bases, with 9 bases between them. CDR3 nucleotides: TGTGCCAGCAGTTTGAACATCTTCTACGAGCAGTACTTC. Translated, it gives CASSLNIFYEQYF.